Below, 16 T cell receptor beta chains from the same sample are listed, as sequenced in a study of vaccination and CD4 T cells after COVID-19. Each CDR3 protein is one row after TCRdb ran MiXCR on the PCR reads. Among just under 20,000 distinct CDR3 sequences listed, 45% to 70% were seen once. This sample comprised CD4+ T cells from blood, obtained after SARS-CoV-2 vaccination. These receptors were taken from a human donor who had recovered from COVID-19.

About this clonotype itself: At one of its ends the junction is not consistent with the germline gene, which may arise from a read error. The V call is TRBV2, the J call TRBJ1-5, with a tentative D call TRBD1 (6 bases). The germline V gene has CDR1 SNHLY and CDR2 FYNNEI. This CDR3 region has 14 residues. CDR3 amino acids: CASSYRDSNQSQHF. The CDR3 nucleotides read TGTGCCAGCAGCTACAGGGATAGCAATCAGTCCCAGCATTTT.

In DNA form, the CDR3 reads TGCGCCAGCAGCTGGGAGACTAGCGGCCAAGAGACCCAGTACTTC. Translating gives CASSWETSGQETQYF. The chain joins TRBV5-1 to TRBJ2-5; 9 bases match TRBD2. V dropped 3 bases and J dropped 1; count of bases not matched to a gene: 4. CDR1 SGHRS and CDR2 YFSETQ come from the germline V gene. The CDR3 runs 15 residues.

This clonotype was found a few times. The rearrangement joins TRBV6-1 to TRBJ2-7; D may be TRBD1 (6 bases). Trimming shortened V by 8 bases and J by 4 bases, and 21 bases separated the two germline ends. This CDR3 region has 15 residues. Germline V gene sequence: CDR1 MNHNS, CDR2 SASEGT. CDR3 DNA: TGTGCCAGCGGGGGCAGGGGTTTGTCTTTTTACGAGCAGTACTTC. Protein sequence: CASGGRGLSFYEQYF.

Worth noting for this clonotype: At one of its ends the junction is not consistent with the germline gene, which may arise from a read error. The gene calls are TRBV2 and TRBJ2-3; the D gene is possibly TRBD1 (6 bases). The CDR3 contains 13 residues. Germline CDR1 and CDR2: SNHLY and FYNNEI. The CDR3 region is CASGSLEDSSRHF. The CDR3 nucleotides are TGTGCCAGCGGCTCCCTTGAGGACAGTTCAAGACATTTT.

The J gene is TRBJ2-7, the V gene TRBV11-2, with 14 bases fitting TRBD2. The CDR3 is 16 amino acids. Trimming cost V 4 bases and J 4 bases; bases outside gene matches: 6. The V gene's germline CDR1 is SGHAT and CDR2 FQNNGV. CDR3 coding DNA: TGTGCCAGCAGCTCGGGGGGACTAGCGGGAGATTACGAGCAGTACTTC. Amino acid sequence: CASSSGGLAGDYEQYF.

A few counts support this clonotype. The chain couples TRBV5-4 to TRBJ2-4, with TRBD2 matching 13 bases. Unmatched junction bases numbered 12, after V lost 0 bases and J lost 9 bases. The CDR3 is 18 residues long. Germline CDR1 is SGHNT and CDR2 is YYREEE (reference sequence). Here the CDR3 reads CASSLDGGTSGGGSIQYF. CDR3 DNA: TGTGCCAGCAGCTTGGATGGGGGCACTAGCGGGGGGGGAAGCATTCAGTACTTC.

The chain joins TRBV7-3 to TRBJ2-2, with D unclear. V lost 1 base and J 2 bases, leaving 11 bases between the germline ends. The germline V gene has CDR1 SGHTA and CDR2 FQGTGA. The CDR3 runs 16 residues. CDR3 nucleotide sequence: TGTGCCAGCAGCTTAATGTATACTACAAACACCGGGGAGCTGTTTTTT. Translating it yields CASSLMYTTNTGELFF.

This clonotype was picked up a small number of times. This chain uses TRBV4-2 with TRBJ2-3; D remains unclear. The V gene's germline CDR1 is LGHNA and CDR2 YNFKEQ. V shed 1 base and J shed 1 base, with 12 bases lying between them. This CDR3 spans 16 amino acids. The CDR3 nucleotides are TGTGCCAGCAGCCAAGTTTCAACCAGCGGCACAGATACGCAGTATTTT. It yields the protein CASSQVSTSGTDTQYF.

The chain recombines TRBV14 with TRBJ2-2; D is undetermined. The CDR3 is 14 residues long. Germline CDR1 and CDR2: SGHDN and FVKESK. Trimming shortened V by 0 bases and J by 7 bases, and 9 bases separated the two germline ends. The CDR3 region has the DNA TGTGCCAGCAGCCAAGATCGAAGTTTCGGGGAGCTGTTTTTT. Translation: CASSQDRSFGELFF.

The J gene is TRBJ1-2, the V gene TRBV28; D gene unclear. The CDR3 runs 12 residues. The V end lost 4 bases, the J end lost 4 bases, and 7 bases lay between the germline ends. In germline, CDR1 is MDHEN, CDR2 SYDVKM. The CDR3 loop is CASSYNVYGYTF. The CDR3 DNA reads as TGTGCCAGCAGTTACAATGTCTATGGCTACACCTTC.

This clonotype was counted a few times. This sequence joins TRBV7-8 and TRBJ1-6; 9 positions agree with TRBD1. CDR1 and CDR2 from the germline V gene are SGHVS and FQNEAQ. The CDR3 has 15 amino acids. J lost 6 bases, V lost 0 bases, and 0 bases had no gene match. CDR3 coding DNA: TGTGCCAGCAGCTTAGCGACAGGGGGTAATTCACCCCTCCACTTT. It encodes CASSLATGGNSPLHF.

The V and J genes are TRBV27 and TRBJ1-6, with D hard to call. CDR1 is MNHEY and CDR2 is SMNVEV in the germline V gene (reference sequence). The CDR3 is 19 residues long. With 3 bases removed from V and 4 bases from J, the gap between germline ends came to 22 bases. The CDR3 DNA sequence: TGTGCCAGCAGTTTCATGGTGTCTCGAGGGAGTCTTTATAATTCACCCCTCCACTTT. As protein: CASSFMVSRGSLYNSPLHF.

This clonotype was detected only a few times. The CDR3: CASTRERQGGTGELFF. The CDR3 region has the DNA TGTGCCAGCACCCGGGAGAGACAGGGGGGCACCGGGGAGCTGTTTTTT. The genes are TRBV6-1 and TRBJ2-2; TRBD1 agrees at 9 bases. The CDR3 totals 16 residues. Germline-derived CDR1 and CDR2 are MNHNS and SASEGT. After removal of 7 bases from V and 4 bases from J, the junction contained 10 bases not matched to a gene.

The chain joins TRBV15 to TRBJ1-5; 7 bases line up with TRBD1. Germline V lookup: CDR1 LNHNV, CDR2 YYDKDF (reference sequence). The CDR3 loop spans 13 amino acids. With 8 bases clipped from V and 3 bases from J, the junction kept 4 bases outside the gene matches. In DNA form, the CDR3 reads TGTGCCACCCGACAGGGTCCCAATCAGCCCCAGCATTTT. Residues: CATRQGPNQPQHF.

The CDR3 DNA reads TGCGCCAGCAGCTTACAGGGGGCGAACTATGGCTACACCTTC. Translating gives CASSLQGANYGYTF. This rearrangement joins TRBV5-1 to TRBJ1-2, with TRBD1 identical over 9 bases. This CDR3 spans 14 amino acids. The junction had 1 base not matched to a gene; V was cut back by 2 bases and J by 2 bases. CDR1 is SGHRS, CDR2 YFSETQ, per germline.

This clonotype showed up just a few times. This chain joins TRBV20-1 and TRBJ2-2; D is perhaps TRBD2 (6 bases). The V and J ends lost 6 bases and 0 bases respectively, with 11 bases between them. This CDR3 has 14 amino acids. Germline V gives CDR1 DFQATT, CDR2 SNEGSKA (reference sequence). CDR3 loop: CSAKTGANTGELFF. Here the CDR3 DNA reads TGCAGTGCAAAGACGGGAGCGAACACCGGGGAGCTGTTTTTT.